The clone carrying this T cell receptor (beta chain) came up many times. The authors made TCR cDNA by 5'RACE template switching, adding a universal primer site and UMIs. MiXCR, run by TCRdb on the 5' RACE reads, gives a single entry per CDR3 protein. This table has around 400,000 distinct CDR3 sequences, under 14% appearing once. The sample originates from a study of T cells after yellow fever vaccination. The receptor comes from a man younger than 35 who received the YFV17D yellow fever vaccine. The starting material was PBMCs, obtained on the day of the first yellow fever vaccination.

As DNA, the CDR3 is TGTGCCAGCAGCCACGACAATAGCGGTCTAGATACGCAGTATTTT. Residues: CASSHDNSGLDTQYF. The chain combines TRBV5-4 with TRBJ2-3; weak D call: TRBD2 (6 bases). CDR1 is SGHNT and CDR2 is YYREEE in the germline V gene (reference sequence). Trimming left V 4 bases short and J 5 bases short, with 17 bases between. The CDR3 sequence is 15 residues long.